Detailed here is one T cell receptor beta chain. These data are taken from a study of blood T cell repertoires in COVID-19. Across the study: PBMCs, B-cell-depleted T cells, or T cells were the source of the cDNA or gDNA that made up the material.

Germline loops: CDR1 SQVTM, CDR2 ANQGSEA. The CDR3 extends over 12 amino acids. V lost 4 bases and J lost 7, with 13 bases in between. Original analysis: Nucleated cell number was recorded as an estimate derived from reference gene primer amplification. Only in-frame clones appear in the TCRdb table, and some are missing; sequencing was by immunoSEQ multiplex PCR. That table furnishes V, J and clone size, whereas the DNA furnished D and trimming. The data hold fewer than 90,000 clones, with about nine tenths observed a single time. The V call is TRBV29-1, the J call TRBJ1-2; a possible D gene is TRBD1 (5 bases). The TCR originated in a male donor with acute or convalescent COVID-19. Sequencing was done on a sample of peripheral blood. CDR3 sequence (DNA): TGCAGCGTTGGAGATGTAGGGGCTGGCTACACCTTC. Its protein is CSVGDVGAGYTF.